This TCR beta chain was identified during a study of shared clonotypes between healthy human individuals. The wider study: The donor pool was made up of two women and a few men aged 18 to 49.

Naive CD8 populations comprised CD45RO-negative cells positively selected for CCR7, excluding terminally differentiated effector memory CD45RA+ cells. Looked up from germline, CDR1 is WNHNN and CDR2 is SYGVQD (reference sequence). The V and J ends lost 0 bases and 3 bases respectively, with 6 bases between them. The CDR3 runs to 13 residues. Assay used: immunoSEQ multiplex PCR; TCRdb lists only in-frame clones, some missing. This sample has around 2,000,000 clones, with around 96% found just once. V and J are TRBV10-1 and TRBJ2-7; D call uncertain. This TCR was sampled from a man aged 18 to 29 in good health. The sample consisted of naive CD8+ T cells sorted from blood. CDR3 region: CASSESQLYEQYF. The CDR3 DNA reads TGCGCCAGCAGTGAGTCCCAGCTCTACGAGCAGTACTTC.